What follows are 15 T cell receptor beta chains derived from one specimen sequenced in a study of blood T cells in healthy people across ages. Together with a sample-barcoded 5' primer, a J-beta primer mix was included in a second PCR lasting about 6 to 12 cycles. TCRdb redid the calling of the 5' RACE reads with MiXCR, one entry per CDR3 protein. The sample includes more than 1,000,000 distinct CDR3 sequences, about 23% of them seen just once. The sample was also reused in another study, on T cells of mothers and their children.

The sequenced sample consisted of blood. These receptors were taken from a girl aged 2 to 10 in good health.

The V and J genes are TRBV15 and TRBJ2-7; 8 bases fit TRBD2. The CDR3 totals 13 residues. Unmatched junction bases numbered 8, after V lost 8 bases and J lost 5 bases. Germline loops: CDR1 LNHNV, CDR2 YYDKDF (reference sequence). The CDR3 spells CATSSGRGDEQYF. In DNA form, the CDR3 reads TGTGCCACCTCGAGCGGGAGAGGCGACGAGCAGTACTTC. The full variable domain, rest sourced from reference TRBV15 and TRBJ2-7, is DAMVIQNPRYQVTQFGKPVTLSCSQTLNHNVMYWYQQKSSQAPKLLFHYYDKDFNNEADTPDNFQSRRPNTSFCFLDIRSPGLGDTAMYLCATSSGRGDEQYFGPGTRLTVT.

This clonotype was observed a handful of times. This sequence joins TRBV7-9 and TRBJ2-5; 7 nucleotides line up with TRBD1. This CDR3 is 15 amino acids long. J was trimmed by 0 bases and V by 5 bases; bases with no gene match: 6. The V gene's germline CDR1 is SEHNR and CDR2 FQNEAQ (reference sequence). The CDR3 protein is CASSPVDRDQETQYF. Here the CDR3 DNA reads TGTGCCAGCAGCCCTGTTGACAGGGACCAAGAGACCCAGTACTTC.

CDR3 sequence reads: CSARAPLRNEQFF. The CDR3 bases are TGCAGTGCTAGGGCCCCACTTCGGAATGAGCAGTTCTTC. The chain combines TRBV20-1 with TRBJ2-1; D is uncertain. This CDR3 is 13 amino acids long. Germline V gene sequence: CDR1 DFQATT, CDR2 SNEGSKA (reference sequence). V was pared by 3 bases and J by 7 bases, with 13 bases between.

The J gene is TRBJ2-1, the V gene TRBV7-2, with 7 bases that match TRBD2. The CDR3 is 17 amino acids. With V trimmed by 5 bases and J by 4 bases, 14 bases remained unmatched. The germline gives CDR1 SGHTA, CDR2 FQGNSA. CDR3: CASSDNGLGELYNEQFF. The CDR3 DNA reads TGTGCCAGCAGCGACAACGGACTAGGGGAACTATACAATGAGCAGTTCTTC.

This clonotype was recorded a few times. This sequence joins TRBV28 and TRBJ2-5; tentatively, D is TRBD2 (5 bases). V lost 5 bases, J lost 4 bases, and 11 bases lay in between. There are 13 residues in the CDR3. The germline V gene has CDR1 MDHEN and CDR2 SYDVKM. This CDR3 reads CASSPADAETQYF. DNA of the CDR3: TGTGCCAGCAGTCCAGCGGACGCAGAGACCCAGTACTTC.

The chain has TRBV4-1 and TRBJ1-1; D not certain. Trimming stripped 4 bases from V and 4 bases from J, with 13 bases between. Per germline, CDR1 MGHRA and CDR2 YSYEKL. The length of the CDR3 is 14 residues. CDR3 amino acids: CASSPGVWATEAFF. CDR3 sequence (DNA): TGCGCCAGCAGCCCAGGAGTTTGGGCCACTGAAGCTTTCTTT.

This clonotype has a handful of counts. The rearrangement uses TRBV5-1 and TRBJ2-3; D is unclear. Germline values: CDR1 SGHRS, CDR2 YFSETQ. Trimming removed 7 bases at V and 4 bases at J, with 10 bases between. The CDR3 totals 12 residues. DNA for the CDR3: TGCGCCAGCTTTCAGGTCCCAGATACGCAGTATTTT. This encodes CASFQVPDTQYF. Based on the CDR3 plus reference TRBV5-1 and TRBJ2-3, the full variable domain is KAGVTQTPRYLIKTRGQQVTLSCSPISGHRSVSWYQQTPGQGLQFLFEYFSETQRNKGNFPGRFSGRQFSNSRSEMNVSTLELGDSALYLCASFQVPDTQYFGPGTRLTVL.

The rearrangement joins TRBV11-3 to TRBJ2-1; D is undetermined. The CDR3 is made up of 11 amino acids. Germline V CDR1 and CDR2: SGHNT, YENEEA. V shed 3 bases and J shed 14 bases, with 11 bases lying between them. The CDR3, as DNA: TGTGCCAGCAGCTTTGGGGTTCTGGAGTTCTTC. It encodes CASSFGVLEFF.

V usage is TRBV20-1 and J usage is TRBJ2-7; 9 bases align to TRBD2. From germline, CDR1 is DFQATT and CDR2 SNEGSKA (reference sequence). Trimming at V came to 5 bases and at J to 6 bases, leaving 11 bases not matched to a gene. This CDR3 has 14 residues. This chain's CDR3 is CSADPRLAGFEQYF. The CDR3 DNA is TGCAGTGCTGATCCGAGGCTAGCGGGATTCGAGCAGTACTTC.

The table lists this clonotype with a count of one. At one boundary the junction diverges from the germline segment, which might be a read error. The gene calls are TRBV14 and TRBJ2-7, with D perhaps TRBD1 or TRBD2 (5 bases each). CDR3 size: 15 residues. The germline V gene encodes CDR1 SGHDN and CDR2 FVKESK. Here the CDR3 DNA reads TGTGCCAGCGGCCAATGGGGACCGATCCGCTACGAGCAGTACTTC. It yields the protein CASGQWGPIRYEQYF. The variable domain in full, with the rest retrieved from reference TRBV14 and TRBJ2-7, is EAGVTQFPSHSVIEKGQTVTLRCDPISGHDNLYWYRRVMGKEIKFLLHFVKESKQDESGMPNNRFLAERTGGTYSTLKVQPAELEDSGVYFCASGQWGPIRYEQYFGPGTRLTVT.

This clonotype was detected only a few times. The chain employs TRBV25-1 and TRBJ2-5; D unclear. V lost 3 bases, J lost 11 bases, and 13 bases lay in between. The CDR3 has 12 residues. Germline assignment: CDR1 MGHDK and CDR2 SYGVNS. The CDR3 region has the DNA TGTGCCAGCAGTGATTTCGTAGGTCGACAGTACTTC. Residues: CASSDFVGRQYF.

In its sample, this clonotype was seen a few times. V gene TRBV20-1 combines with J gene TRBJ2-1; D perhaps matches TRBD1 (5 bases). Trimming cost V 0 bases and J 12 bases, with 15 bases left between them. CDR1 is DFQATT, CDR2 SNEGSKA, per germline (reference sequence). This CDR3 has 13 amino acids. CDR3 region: CSAREGPTERQFF. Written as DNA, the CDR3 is TGCAGTGCTAGAGAGGGGCCTACCGAACGGCAGTTCTTC.

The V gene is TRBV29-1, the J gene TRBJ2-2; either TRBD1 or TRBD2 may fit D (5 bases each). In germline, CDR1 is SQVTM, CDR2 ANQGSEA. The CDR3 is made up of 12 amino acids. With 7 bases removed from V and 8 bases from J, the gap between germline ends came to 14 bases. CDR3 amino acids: CSGGTTPGELFF. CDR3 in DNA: TGCAGCGGGGGGACCACACCGGGGGAGCTGTTTTTT.

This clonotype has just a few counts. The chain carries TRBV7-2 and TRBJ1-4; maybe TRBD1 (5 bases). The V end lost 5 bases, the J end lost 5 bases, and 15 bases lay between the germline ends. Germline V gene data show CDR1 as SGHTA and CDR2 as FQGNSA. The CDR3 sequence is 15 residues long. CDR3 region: CASSPMGGLNEKLFF. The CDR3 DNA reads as TGTGCCAGCAGCCCCATGGGGGGGTTGAATGAAAAACTGTTTTTT.

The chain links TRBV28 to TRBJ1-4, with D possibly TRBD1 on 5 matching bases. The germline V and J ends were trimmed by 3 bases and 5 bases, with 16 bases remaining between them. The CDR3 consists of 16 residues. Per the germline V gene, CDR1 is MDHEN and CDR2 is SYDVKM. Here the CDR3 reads CASSFLPGLENEKLFF. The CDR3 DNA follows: TGTGCCAGCAGTTTCCTACCGGGACTGGAAAATGAAAAACTGTTTTTT.